Listed below are T cell receptor beta chains from one sample, sequenced in a study of Graves' ophthalmopathy and Graves' hyperthyroidism. One entry per CDR3 protein, called by TCRdb with MiXCR from the multiplex PCR reads. Among 150,000 or so distinct CDR3 sequences listed, approximately 40% were seen once. The sequenced sample consisted of peripheral blood. The receptors shown here come from a man in his thirties or forties with Graves' ophthalmopathy. Both conserved end residues are part of each CDR3. Fields, in order: D gene, clone size, J gene, V gene, CDR3 DNA, CDR3 protein. D genes are given only for firm matches. Only part of the rows carry a size: once, few, many, or a class if the clone is expanded.

-	many	TRBJ2-7	TRBV2	TGTGCCAGCAGTGAAGAGGCCGGTCTCTCCTACGAGCAGTACTTC	CASSEEAGLSYEQYF
-	many	TRBJ1-1	TRBV27	TGTGCCAGCAGTTTTGCTAGGGGCCCTCTGAACACTGAAGCTTTCTTT	CASSFARGPLNTEAFF
TRBD1	-	TRBJ1-1	TRBV30	TGTGCCTGGGAGACAGGGTCCGGGGGGAACACTGAAGCTTTCTTT	CAWETGSGGNTEAFF
TRBD1	few	TRBJ1-1	TRBV27	TGTGCCAGCAGTTTAACGACAGGGGGCACTGAAGCTTTCTTT	CASSLTTGGTEAFF
-	-	TRBJ1-2	TRBV7-2	TGTGCCAGCAGCCACACGGACGGCTATGGCTACACCTTC	CASSHTDGYGYTF
-	many	TRBJ2-2	TRBV7-6	TGTGCCAGCAGCTTAGAGGGGCAGAACACCGGGGAGCTGTTTTTT	CASSLEGQNTGELFF
-	many	TRBJ2-7	TRBV6-2/TRBV6-3	TGTGCCAGCAGTTACTCGTACACGCTTTTCGAGCAGTACTTC	CASSYSYTLFEQYF
-	many	TRBJ1-1	TRBV18	TGTGCCAGCTCACCACCGAGCCGAACTAACACTGAAGCTTTCTTT	CASSPPSRTNTEAFF
TRBD2	many	TRBJ2-2	TRBV6-1	TGTGCCAGCAGTGGGCCTCCGGGACTAGCGCGTACCGGGGAGCTGTTTTTT	CASSGPPGLARTGELFF
-	-	TRBJ1-1	TRBV12-3/TRBV12-4	TGTGCCAGCAGTTTATCTGGGTCCGGTACTGAAGCTTTCTTT	CASSLSGSGTEAFF
-	many	TRBJ1-2	TRBV24-1	TGTGCCACCAGCGACGGTTACTATGACTACACCTTC	CATSDGYYDYTF
TRBD1	many	TRBJ2-7	TRBV28	TGTGCCACCATCACAGGGGCGTCCTACGAGCAGTACTTC	CATITGASYEQYF
TRBD1	-	TRBJ1-1	TRBV12-3/TRBV12-4	TGTGCCAGCAGTTTCCGGGACAGGGTGAGGGCTGAAGCTTTCTTT	CASSFRDRVRAEAFF
-	many	TRBJ2-5	TRBV2	TGTGCCAGCATCTTGGACATTGGGGAAGAGACCCAGTACTTC	CASILDIGEETQYF
TRBD1	-	TRBJ1-6	TRBV12-3/TRBV12-4	TGTGCCAGCAGTGGGGACAGACAAAATTCACCCCTCCACTTT	CASSGDRQNSPLHF
-	few	TRBJ2-7	TRBV6-5	TGTGCCAGCAGTTTCGCAGAGTCCTACGAGCAGTACTTC	CASSFAESYEQYF
-	many	TRBJ1-2	TRBV27	TGTGCCAGCAGCCCCCCCCCGGGGCTTTGGCCCTATGGCTGCACCTTC	CASSPPPGLWPYGCTF
TRBD1	few	TRBJ2-7	TRBV10-1	TGCGCCAGCAGTGAAAGGACAGGGAAACACGAGCAGTACTTC	CASSERTGKHEQYF
TRBD1	many	TRBJ1-6	TRBV6-5	TGTGCCAGCAGTTACTTAACAGGGGGAGTTTCACCCCTCCACTTT	CASSYLTGGVSPLHF
TRBD1	-	TRBJ1-2	TRBV12-3/TRBV12-4	TGTGCCAGCAGTTACCGACAGGGCTACTATGGCTACACCTTC	CASSYRQGYYGYTF
TRBD2	many	TRBJ2-7	TRBV6-2/TRBV6-3	TGTGCCAGCAGTTACTCCACTAGCGGGAGCTCCTACGAGCAGTACTTC	CASSYSTSGSSYEQYF
TRBD1	-	TRBJ1-6	TRBV5-4	TGTGCCAGCAGCCCAGACAGGGATAATTCACCCCTCCACTTT	CASSPDRDNSPLHF
TRBD1	once	TRBJ1-1	TRBV12-3/TRBV12-4	TGTGCCAGCAGTTCCAATACAGGGGGCACTGAAGCTTTCTTT	CASSSNTGGTEAFF
-	many	TRBJ2-4	TRBV27	TGTGCCATCCGGACAGATTGGAGCATTCAGTACTTC	CAIRTDWSIQYF
-	many	TRBJ1-1	TRBV6-2/TRBV6-3	TGTGCCAGCAGCTGGACAGATATGAACACTGAAGCTTTCTTT	CASSWTDMNTEAFF
-	-	TRBJ1-2	TRBV12-3/TRBV12-4	TGTGCCAGCAGTACTGACAGGACTTTTGGCTACACCTTC	CASSTDRTFGYTF
TRBD1	many	TRBJ1-5	TRBV19	TGTGCCAGTAGTATGGGGACAGTTCTACCTAGCAATCAGCCCCAGCATTTT	CASSMGTVLPSNQPQHF
-	many	TRBJ2-7	TRBV5-5	TGTGCCAGCAGCTTGGTCGGGACCCCAACCTACTACGAGCAGTACTTC	CASSLVGTPTYYEQYF
TRBD2	many	TRBJ2-7	TRBV10-3	TGTGCCATCCGGGGTAGCGGGAGCTCCTACGAGCAGTACTTC	CAIRGSGSSYEQYF
TRBD2	once	TRBJ2-7	TRBV27	TGTGCCAGCAGTTTGGGCGGGAGGCCCTCGGAGCAGTACTTC	CASSLGGRPSEQYF
TRBD1	many	TRBJ2-3	TRBV7-2	TGTGCCAGCGGGACAGGGGGAACCACAGATACGCAGTATTTT	CASGTGGTTDTQYF
-	many	TRBJ1-2	TRBV20-1	TGCAGTGCTAGGGCGACTCCTGGCTACACCTTC	CSARATPGYTF